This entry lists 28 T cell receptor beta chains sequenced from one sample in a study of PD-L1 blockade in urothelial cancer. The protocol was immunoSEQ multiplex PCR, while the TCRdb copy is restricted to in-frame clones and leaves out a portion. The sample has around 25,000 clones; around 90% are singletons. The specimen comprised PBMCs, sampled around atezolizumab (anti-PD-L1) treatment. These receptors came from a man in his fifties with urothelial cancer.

The CDR3 DNA is TGTGCCAGCAGCCAAGGTGTTGCAGGGGGCTCCTACGAGCAGTACTTC. Amino acid sequence: CASSQGVAGGSYEQYF. V and J are TRBV14 and TRBJ2-7, with TRBD1 matching over 7 bases. Germline V gives CDR1 SGHDN, CDR2 FVKESK. V lost 1 base and J lost 0; bases outside the gene matches: 6. CDR3 length equals 16 residues. The variable domain in full, completed from reference TRBV14 and TRBJ2-7, reads EAGVTQFPSHSVIEKGQTVTLRCDPISGHDNLYWYRRVMGKEIKFLLHFVKESKQDESGMPNNRFLAERTGGTYSTLKVQPAELEDSGVYFCASSQGVAGGSYEQYFGPGTRLTVT.

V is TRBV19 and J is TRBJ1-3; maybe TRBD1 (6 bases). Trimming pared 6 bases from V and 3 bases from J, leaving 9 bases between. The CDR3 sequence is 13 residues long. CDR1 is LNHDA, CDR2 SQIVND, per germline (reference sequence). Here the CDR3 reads CASSVQGGNTIYF. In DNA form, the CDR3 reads TGTGCCAGTAGCGTACAGGGTGGAAACACCATATATTTT.

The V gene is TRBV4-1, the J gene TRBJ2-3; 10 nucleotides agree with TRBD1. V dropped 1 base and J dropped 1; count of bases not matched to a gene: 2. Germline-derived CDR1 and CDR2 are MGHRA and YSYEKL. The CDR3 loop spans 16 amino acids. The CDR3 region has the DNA TGCGCCAGCAGCCAAGGACAGGGGGCCGGCACAGATACGCAGTATTTT. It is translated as CASSQGQGAGTDTQYF.

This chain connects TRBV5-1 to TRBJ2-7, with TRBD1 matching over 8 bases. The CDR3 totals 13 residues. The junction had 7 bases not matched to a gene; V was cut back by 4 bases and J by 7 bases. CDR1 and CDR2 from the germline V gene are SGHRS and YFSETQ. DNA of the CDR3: TGCGCCAGCAGCCGCGGACAGGGTTCTGAGCAGTACTTC. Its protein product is CASSRGQGSEQYF. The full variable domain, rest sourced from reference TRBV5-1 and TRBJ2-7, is KAGVTQTPRYLIKTRGQQVTLSCSPISGHRSVSWYQQTPGQGLQFLFEYFSETQRNKGNFPGRFSGRQFSNSRSEMNVSTLELGDSALYLCASSRGQGSEQYFGPGTRLTVT.

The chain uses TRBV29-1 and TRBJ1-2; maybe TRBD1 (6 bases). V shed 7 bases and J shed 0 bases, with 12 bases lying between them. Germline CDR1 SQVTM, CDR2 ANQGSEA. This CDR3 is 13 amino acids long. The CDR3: CSATTGANYGYTF. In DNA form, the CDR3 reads TGCAGCGCCACGACAGGAGCTAACTATGGCTACACCTTC.

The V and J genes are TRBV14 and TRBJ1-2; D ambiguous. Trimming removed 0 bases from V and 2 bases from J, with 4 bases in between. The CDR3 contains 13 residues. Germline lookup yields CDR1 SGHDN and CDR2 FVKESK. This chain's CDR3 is CASSQDRNYGYTF. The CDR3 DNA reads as TGTGCCAGCAGCCAAGACAGGAACTATGGCTACACCTTC.

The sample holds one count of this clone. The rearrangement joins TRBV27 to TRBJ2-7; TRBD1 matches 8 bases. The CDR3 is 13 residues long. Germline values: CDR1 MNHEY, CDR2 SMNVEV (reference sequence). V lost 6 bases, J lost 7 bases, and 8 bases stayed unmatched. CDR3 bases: TGTGCCAGCAGCCCTTGGGACAGGAAGGAGCAGTACTTC. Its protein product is CASSPWDRKEQYF.

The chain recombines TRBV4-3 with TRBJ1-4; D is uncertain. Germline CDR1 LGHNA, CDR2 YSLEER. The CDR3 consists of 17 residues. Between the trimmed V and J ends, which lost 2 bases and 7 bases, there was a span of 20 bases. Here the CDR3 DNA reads TGCGCCAGCAGCCAAAATCTCCCGGGAGGCGTGGGTGAAAAACTGTTTTTT. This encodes CASSQNLPGGVGEKLFF.

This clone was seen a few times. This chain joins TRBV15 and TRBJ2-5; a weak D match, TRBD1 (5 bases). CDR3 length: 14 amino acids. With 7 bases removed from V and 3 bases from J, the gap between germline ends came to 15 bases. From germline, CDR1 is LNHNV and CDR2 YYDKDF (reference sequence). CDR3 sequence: CATTLGPGKETQYF. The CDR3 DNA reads TGTGCCACCACCCTTGGTCCAGGGAAAGAGACCCAGTACTTC.

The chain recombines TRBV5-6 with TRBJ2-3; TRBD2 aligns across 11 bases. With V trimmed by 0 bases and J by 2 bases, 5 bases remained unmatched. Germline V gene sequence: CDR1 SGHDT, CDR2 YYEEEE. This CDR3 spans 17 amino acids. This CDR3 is CASSLEVLAGATDTQYF. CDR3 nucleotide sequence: TGTGCCAGCAGCTTGGAGGTACTAGCGGGAGCCACAGATACGCAGTATTTT.

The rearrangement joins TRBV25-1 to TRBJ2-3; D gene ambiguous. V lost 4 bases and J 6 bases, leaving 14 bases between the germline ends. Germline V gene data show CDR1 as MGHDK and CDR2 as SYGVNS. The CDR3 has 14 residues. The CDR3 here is CASSVFGAGDTQYF. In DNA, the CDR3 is TGTGCCAGCAGTGTTTTTGGAGCTGGGGATACGCAGTATTTT.

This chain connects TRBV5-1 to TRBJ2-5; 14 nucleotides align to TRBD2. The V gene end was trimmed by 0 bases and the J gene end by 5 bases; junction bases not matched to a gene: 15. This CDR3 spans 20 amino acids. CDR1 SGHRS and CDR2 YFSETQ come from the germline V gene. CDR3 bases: TGCGCCAGCAGCTTGGAAGGGACTAGCGGGGGATTCTCCGCACGGGAGACCCAGTACTTC. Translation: CASSLEGTSGGFSARETQYF.

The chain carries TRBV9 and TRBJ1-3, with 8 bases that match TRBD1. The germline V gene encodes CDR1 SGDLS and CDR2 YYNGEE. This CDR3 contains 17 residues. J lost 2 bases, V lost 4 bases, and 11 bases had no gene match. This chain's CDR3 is CASSPGGQGAAGNTIYF. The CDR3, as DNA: TGTGCCAGCAGCCCCGGGGGCCAGGGGGCGGCTGGAAACACCATATATTTT.

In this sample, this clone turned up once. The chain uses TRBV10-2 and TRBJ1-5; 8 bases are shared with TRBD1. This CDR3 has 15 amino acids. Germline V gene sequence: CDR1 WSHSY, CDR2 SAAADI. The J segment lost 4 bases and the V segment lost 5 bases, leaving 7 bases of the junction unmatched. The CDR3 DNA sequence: TGCGCCAGCAGTCGGGGACAGGACTTAAATCAGCCCCAGCATTTT. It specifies CASSRGQDLNQPQHF.

CDR3 nucleotide sequence: TGTGCCAGCAGACAAATGGGGGGTCGAGAGACCCAGTACTTC. Amino acid sequence: CASRQMGGRETQYF. This chain connects TRBV27 to TRBJ2-5; maybe TRBD2 (6 bases). There are 14 residues in the CDR3. Trimming took 6 bases from V and 4 from J, leaving 15 bases between them. Germline V CDR1 and CDR2: MNHEY, SMNVEV (reference sequence).

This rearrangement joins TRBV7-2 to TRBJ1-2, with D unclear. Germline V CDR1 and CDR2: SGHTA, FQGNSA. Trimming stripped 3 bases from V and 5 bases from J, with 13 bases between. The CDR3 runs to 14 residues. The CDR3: CASSLREGYYGYTF. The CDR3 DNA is TGTGCCAGCAGCTTGCGGGAAGGCTATTATGGCTACACCTTC.

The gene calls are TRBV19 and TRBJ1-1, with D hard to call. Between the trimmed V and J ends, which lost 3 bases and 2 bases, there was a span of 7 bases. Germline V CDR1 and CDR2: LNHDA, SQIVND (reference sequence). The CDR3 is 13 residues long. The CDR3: CASSIVLNTEAFF. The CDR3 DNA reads TGTGCCAGTAGTATTGTGCTAAACACTGAAGCTTTCTTT.

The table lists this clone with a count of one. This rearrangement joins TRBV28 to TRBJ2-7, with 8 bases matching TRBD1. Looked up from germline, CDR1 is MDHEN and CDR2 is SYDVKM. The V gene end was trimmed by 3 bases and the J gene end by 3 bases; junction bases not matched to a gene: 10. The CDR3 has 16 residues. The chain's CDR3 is CASSFSLQGADYEQYF. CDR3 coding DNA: TGTGCCAGCAGTTTTAGCCTTCAGGGGGCCGACTACGAGCAGTACTTC.

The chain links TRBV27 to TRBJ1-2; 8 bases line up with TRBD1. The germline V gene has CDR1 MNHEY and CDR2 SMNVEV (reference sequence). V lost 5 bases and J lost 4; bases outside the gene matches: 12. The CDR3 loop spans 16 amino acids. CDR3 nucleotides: TGTGCCAGCAGTCTACAAATCTCCGGGACAGGCTATGGCTACACCTTC. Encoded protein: CASSLQISGTGYGYTF.

As DNA, the CDR3 is TGTGCCAGCAGTTACTCGACAGCCAACACTGAAGCTTTCTTT. Encoded protein: CASSYSTANTEAFF. This sequence joins TRBV6-6 and TRBJ1-1, with TRBD1 as a possible D gene (5 bases). CDR1 and CDR2 (germline): MNHNY, SVGAGI (reference sequence). The V gene lost 0 bases and the J gene lost 2 bases, with 7 bases spanning the gap. This CDR3 has 14 residues.

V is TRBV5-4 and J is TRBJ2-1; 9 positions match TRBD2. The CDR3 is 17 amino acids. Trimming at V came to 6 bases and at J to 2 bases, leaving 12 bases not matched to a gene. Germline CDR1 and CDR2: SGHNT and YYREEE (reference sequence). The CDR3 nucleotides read TGTGCCAGCAAACCTCCCAGTGGCGGGAGGGCCTACAATGAGCAGTTCTTC. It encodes CASKPPSGGRAYNEQFF.

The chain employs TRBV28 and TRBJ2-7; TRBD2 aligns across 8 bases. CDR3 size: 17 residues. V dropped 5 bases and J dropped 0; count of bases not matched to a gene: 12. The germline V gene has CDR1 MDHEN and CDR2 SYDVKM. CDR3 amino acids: CASSTLIAGKYSYEQYF. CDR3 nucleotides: TGTGCCAGCAGTACCCTTATAGCGGGAAAATACTCCTACGAGCAGTACTTC.

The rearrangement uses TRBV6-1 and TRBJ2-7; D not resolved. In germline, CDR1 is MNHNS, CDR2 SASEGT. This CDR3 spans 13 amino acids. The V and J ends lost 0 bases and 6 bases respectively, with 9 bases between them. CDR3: CASSEASLREQYF. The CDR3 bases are TGTGCCAGCAGTGAAGCTAGTCTACGCGAGCAGTACTTC.

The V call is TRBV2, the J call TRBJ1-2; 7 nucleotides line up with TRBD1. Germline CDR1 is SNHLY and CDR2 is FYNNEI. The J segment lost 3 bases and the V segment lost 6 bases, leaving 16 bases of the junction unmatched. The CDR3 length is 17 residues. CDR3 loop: CASRQGGAPIIHYGYTF. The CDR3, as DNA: TGTGCCAGCAGGCAAGGGGGCGCTCCCATAATTCACTATGGCTACACCTTC. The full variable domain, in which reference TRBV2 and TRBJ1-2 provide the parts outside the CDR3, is EPEVTQTPSHQVTQMGQEVILRCVPISNHLYFYWYRQILGQKVEFLVSFYNNEISEKSEIFDDQFSVERPDGSNFTLKIRSTKLEDSAMYFCASRQGGAPIIHYGYTFGSGTRLTVV.

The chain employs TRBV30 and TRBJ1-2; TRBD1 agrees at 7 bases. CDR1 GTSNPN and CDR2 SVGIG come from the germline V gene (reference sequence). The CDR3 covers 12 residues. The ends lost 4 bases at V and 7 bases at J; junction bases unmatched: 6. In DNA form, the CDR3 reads TGTGCCTGGACTTATCAGGGGGGTGGCTACACCTTC. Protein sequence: CAWTYQGGGYTF.

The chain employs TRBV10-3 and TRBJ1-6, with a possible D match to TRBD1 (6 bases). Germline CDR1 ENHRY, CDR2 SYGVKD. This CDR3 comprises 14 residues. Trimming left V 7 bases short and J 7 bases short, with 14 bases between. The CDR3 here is CAIKQGQGNSPLHF. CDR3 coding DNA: TGTGCCATCAAACAGGGTCAAGGGAATTCACCCCTCCACTTT.

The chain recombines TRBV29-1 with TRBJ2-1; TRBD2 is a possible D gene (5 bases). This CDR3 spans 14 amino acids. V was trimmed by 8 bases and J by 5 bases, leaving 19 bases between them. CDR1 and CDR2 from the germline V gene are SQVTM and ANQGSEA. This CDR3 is CSLTYGVTNNEQFF. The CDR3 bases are TGCAGCCTTACCTACGGGGTGACGAACAATGAGCAGTTCTTC.

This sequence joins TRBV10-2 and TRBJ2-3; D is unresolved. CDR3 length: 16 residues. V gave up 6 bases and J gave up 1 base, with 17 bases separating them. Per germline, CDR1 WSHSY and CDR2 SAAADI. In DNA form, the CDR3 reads TGCGCCAGCAGCTATCACTCGCGGTCGGGCACAGATACGCAGTATTTT. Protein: CASSYHSRSGTDTQYF.